These 10 T cell receptor beta chains came from one sample sequenced in a study of cytomegalovirus exposure and HLA in healthy donors. Primers included in the PCR were 60 Vbeta and 13 Jbeta primers. Using immunoSEQ multiplex PCR, the repertoire was profiled, and TCRdb retains in-frame clones only, with some absent. The data contain 90,000 to 120,000 clones, about 75% of them singletons. What was sequenced was PBMCs. These receptors came from a woman in her late teens or twenties in good health and CMV-seropositive.

CDR3 coding DNA: TGTGCCAGCACCTTTGGGGGAGGGTGGGACGAGCAGTACTTC. Its translation is CASTFGGGWDEQYF. The chain joins TRBV7-3 to TRBJ2-7; 7 bases fit TRBD2. This CDR3 region has 14 residues. Germline CDR1 SGHTA, CDR2 FQGTGA. J was trimmed by 5 bases and V by 7 bases; bases with no gene match: 11.

The table lists this clone with a count of one. The rearrangement uses TRBV6-1 and TRBJ2-7; 9 bases map to TRBD1. V was pared by 3 bases and J by 3 bases, with 6 bases of the junction left unmatched. The germline V gene encodes CDR1 MNHNS and CDR2 SASEGT. The CDR3 is made up of 15 amino acids. The CDR3 sequence is CASSEETGGVYEQYF. The CDR3 bases are TGTGCCAGCAGTGAGGAGACAGGGGGAGTCTACGAGCAGTACTTC.

V usage is TRBV10-3 and J usage is TRBJ2-3, with 11 bases aligning to TRBD2. Germline trimming cut 10 bases from V and 3 bases from J; bases unmatched to any gene: 6. Germline CDR1 and CDR2: ENHRY and SYGVKD. This CDR3 is 14 amino acids long. CDR3 in DNA: TGTGCCACCGTAGCGGGAGGGCCGACAGATACGCAGTATTTT. It encodes CATVAGGPTDTQYF.

This clone showed up many times. The CDR3 loop reads CASSDQETDTQYF. Written as DNA, the CDR3 is TGTGCCAGCAGTGACCAGGAAACAGATACGCAGTATTTT. The chain couples TRBV6-4 to TRBJ2-3; D ambiguous. V lost 2 bases to trimming and J lost 3 bases, with 6 bases between them. Germline V gene data show CDR1 as MRHNA and CDR2 as SNTAGT. The CDR3 runs 13 residues.

The V and J genes are TRBV2 and TRBJ1-4, with D unclear. The CDR3 extends over 14 amino acids. V was shortened by 2 bases and J by 8 bases, with 12 bases between the two germline ends. Germline V gene data show CDR1 as SNHLY and CDR2 as FYNNEI. The CDR3 DNA is TGTGCCAGCAGTGAAAAGGGAGGCTGGGAAAAACTGTTTTTT. Protein product: CASSEKGGWEKLFF.

This chain connects TRBV5-6 to TRBJ2-1; 7 nucleotides agree with TRBD2. J was trimmed by 9 bases and V by 5 bases; bases with no gene match: 11. Per the germline V gene, CDR1 is SGHDT and CDR2 is YYEEEE. The CDR3 is 14 residues long. The CDR3 sequence is CASRGGIRESEQFF. The CDR3 bases are TGTGCCAGCAGGGGGGGGATCCGGGAGAGTGAGCAGTTCTTC.

The chain recombines TRBV27 with TRBJ2-7, with TRBD2 matching 14 bases. From germline, CDR1 is MNHEY and CDR2 SMNVEV (reference sequence). V gave up 5 bases and J gave up 4 bases; unmatched junction bases: 16. This CDR3 contains 19 residues. In DNA, the CDR3 is TGTGCCAGCAGTATCAGACTAGCGGGAGGGCCTGTACCACCTTACGAGCAGTACTTC. This gives the protein CASSIRLAGGPVPPYEQYF.

The V call is TRBV30, the J call TRBJ2-1; the match to TRBD1 covers 11 bases. J gave up 6 bases and V 3 bases, and 10 bases lay outside the gene matches. Germline V gives CDR1 GTSNPN, CDR2 SVGIG (reference sequence). This CDR3 is 16 amino acids long. DNA of the CDR3: TGTGCCTGGAGGAAGAAGGACAGGGGGCAGGTCAATGAGCAGTTCTTC. It codes for CAWRKKDRGQVNEQFF.

The chain links TRBV9 to TRBJ1-3, with TRBD1 matching 8 bases. The length of the CDR3 is 15 residues. J lost 2 bases, V lost 5 bases, and 6 bases had no gene match. Germline V gene data show CDR1 as SGDLS and CDR2 as YYNGEE. CDR3 sequence: CASRPTGDPGNTIYF. The CDR3 DNA reads TGTGCCAGCAGACCGACAGGGGACCCTGGAAACACCATATATTTT. The full variable domain, completed using reference TRBV9 and TRBJ1-3, is DSGVTQTPKHLITATGQRVTLRCSPRSGDLSVYWYQQSLDQGLQFLIQYYNGEERAKGNILERFSAQQFPDLHSELNLSSLELGDSALYFCASRPTGDPGNTIYFGEGSWLTVV.

The chain joins TRBV28 to TRBJ2-5, with 8 bases lining up with TRBD2. This CDR3 contains 15 residues. In germline, CDR1 is MDHEN, CDR2 SYDVKM. V was clipped by 7 bases and J by 0 bases; unmatched bases: 7. CDR3 sequence reads: CASISGGGYQETQYF. The CDR3 DNA sequence: TGTGCCAGCATCTCCGGGGGGGGATACCAAGAGACCCAGTACTTC.